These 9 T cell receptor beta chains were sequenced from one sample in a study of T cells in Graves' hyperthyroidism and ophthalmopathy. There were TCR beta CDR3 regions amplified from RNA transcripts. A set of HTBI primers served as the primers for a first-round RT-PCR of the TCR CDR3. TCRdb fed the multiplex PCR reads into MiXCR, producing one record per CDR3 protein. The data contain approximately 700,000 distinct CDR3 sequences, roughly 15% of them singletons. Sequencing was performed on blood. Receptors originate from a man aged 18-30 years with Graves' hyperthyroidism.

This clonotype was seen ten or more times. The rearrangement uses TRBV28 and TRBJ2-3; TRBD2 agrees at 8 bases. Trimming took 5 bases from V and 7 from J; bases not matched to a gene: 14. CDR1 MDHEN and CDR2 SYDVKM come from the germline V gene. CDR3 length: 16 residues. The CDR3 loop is CASSPPGAGGENTQYF. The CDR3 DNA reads TGTGCCAGCAGTCCCCCCGGTGCGGGAGGTGAAAATACGCAGTATTTT.

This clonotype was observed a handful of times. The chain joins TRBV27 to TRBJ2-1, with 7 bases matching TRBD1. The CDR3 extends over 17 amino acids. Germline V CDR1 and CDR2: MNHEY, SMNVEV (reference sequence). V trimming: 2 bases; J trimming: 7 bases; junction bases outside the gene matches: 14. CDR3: CASSLGSDRLGPNEQFF. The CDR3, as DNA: TGTGCCAGCAGTTTAGGGTCGGACAGGCTCGGCCCTAATGAGCAGTTCTTC.

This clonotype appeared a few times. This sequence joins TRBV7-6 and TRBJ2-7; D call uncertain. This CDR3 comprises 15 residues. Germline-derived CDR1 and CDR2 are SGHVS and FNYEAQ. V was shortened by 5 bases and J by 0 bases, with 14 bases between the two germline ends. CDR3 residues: CASSPAGDLSYEQYF. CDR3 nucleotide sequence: TGTGCCAGCAGCCCCGCAGGTGACCTCTCCTACGAGCAGTACTTC.

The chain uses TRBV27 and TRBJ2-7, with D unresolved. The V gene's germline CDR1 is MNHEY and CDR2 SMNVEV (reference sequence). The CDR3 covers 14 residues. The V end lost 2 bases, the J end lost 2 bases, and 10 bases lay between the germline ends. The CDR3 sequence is CASSLTTPPYEQYF. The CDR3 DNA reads TGTGCCAGCAGTTTAACCACTCCTCCCTACGAGCAGTACTTC.

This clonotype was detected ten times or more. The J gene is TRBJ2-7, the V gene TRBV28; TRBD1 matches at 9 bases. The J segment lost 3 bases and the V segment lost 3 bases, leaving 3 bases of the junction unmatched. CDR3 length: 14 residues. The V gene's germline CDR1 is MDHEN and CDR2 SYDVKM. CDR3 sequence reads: CASSFRDRVYEQYF. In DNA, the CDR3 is TGTGCCAGCAGTTTCCGGGACAGGGTCTACGAGCAGTACTTC.

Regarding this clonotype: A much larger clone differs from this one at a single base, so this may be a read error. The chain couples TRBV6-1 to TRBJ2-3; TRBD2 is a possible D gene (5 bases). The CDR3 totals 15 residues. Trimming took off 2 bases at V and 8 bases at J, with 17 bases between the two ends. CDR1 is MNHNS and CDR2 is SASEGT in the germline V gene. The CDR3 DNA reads TGTGCCAGCAGTGAAAGGACTCTCCTCCCATTTACGCAGTATTTT. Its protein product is CASSERTLLPFTQYF.

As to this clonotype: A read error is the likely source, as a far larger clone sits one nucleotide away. Written as DNA, the CDR3 is TGTGCCAGCTCACAGGGACCGCCCTACGAGCAGCACTTC. It codes for CASSQGPPYEQHF. This sequence joins TRBV18 and TRBJ2-7; D possibly uses TRBD1 or TRBD2 (5 bases each). Germline V gene data show CDR1 as KGHSH and CDR2 as LQKENI. The CDR3 length is 13 residues.

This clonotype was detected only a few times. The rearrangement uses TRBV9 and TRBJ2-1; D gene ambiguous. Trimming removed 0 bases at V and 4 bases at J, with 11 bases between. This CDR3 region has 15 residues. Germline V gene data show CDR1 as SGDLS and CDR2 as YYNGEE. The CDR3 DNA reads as TGTGCCAGCAGCGTAGACGGGCATCTGTACAATGAGCAGTTCTTC. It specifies CASSVDGHLYNEQFF.

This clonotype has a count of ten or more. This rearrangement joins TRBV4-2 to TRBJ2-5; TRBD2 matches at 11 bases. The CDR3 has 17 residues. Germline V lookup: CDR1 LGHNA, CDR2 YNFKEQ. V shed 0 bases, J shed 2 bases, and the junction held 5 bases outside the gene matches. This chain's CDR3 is CASSQDRLAGGQETQYF. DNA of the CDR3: TGTGCCAGCAGCCAAGATAGGCTAGCGGGGGGACAAGAGACCCAGTACTTC.